Shown below are 26 T cell receptor beta chains from a single sample sequenced in a study of identical twins' blood T cells. Each CDR3 protein gets one entry after TCRdb re-called the 5' RACE reads with MiXCR. The table lists fewer than 450,000 distinct CDR3 sequences, about 28% of them singletons. The sample taken for sequencing was PBMCs. These receptors came from a woman aged 18 to 55 in good health.

This chain joins TRBV3-1 and TRBJ2-7, with no clear D. Germline loops: CDR1 LGHDT, CDR2 YNNKEL (reference sequence). This CDR3 has 14 residues. V was clipped by 0 bases and J by 2 bases, with 8 bases between them. For the CDR3, the DNA is TGTGCCAGCAGCCAAGACTCGGAAACCTACGAGCAGTACTTC. This translates into CASSQDSETYEQYF.

V gene TRBV7-9 combines with J gene TRBJ1-6; no clear D. Germline V gene lookup returns CDR1 SEHNR and CDR2 FQNEAQ (reference sequence). V lost 1 base, J lost 0 bases, and 7 bases lay in between. This CDR3 is built from 16 residues. Here the CDR3 reads CASSLVRSSYNSPLHF. In DNA, the CDR3 is TGTGCCAGCAGCTTAGTCCGGAGCTCCTATAATTCACCCCTCCACTTT.

The J gene is TRBJ1-1, the V gene TRBV15; D unresolved. Per the germline V gene, CDR1 is LNHNV and CDR2 is YYDKDF (reference sequence). The V gene lost 1 base and the J gene lost 4 bases, with 13 bases spanning the gap. This CDR3 is built from 15 residues. This CDR3 is CATSRGLWTLTEAFF. The CDR3 nucleotides are TGTGCCACCAGCAGAGGTCTGTGGACCCTCACTGAAGCTTTCTTT. The full variable domain, its missing parts supplied by reference TRBV15 and TRBJ1-1, is DAMVIQNPRYQVTQFGKPVTLSCSQTLNHNVMYWYQQKSSQAPKLLFHYYDKDFNNEADTPDNFQSRRPNTSFCFLDIRSPGLGDTAMYLCATSRGLWTLTEAFFGQGTRLTVV.

This clonotype was observed a few times. The chain is built from TRBV7-2 and TRBJ1-5, with D possibly TRBD1 on 5 matching bases. Germline CDR1 reads SGHTA; CDR2 reads FQGNSA. With 6 bases removed from V and 3 bases from J, the gap between germline ends came to 9 bases. This CDR3 region has 13 residues. In nucleotides, the CDR3 is TGTGCCAGCAGGTCAGGGCTCAATCAGCCCCAGCATTTT. Its translation is CASRSGLNQPQHF.

Remarks on this clonotype: Possible read error: a much larger clone is one base away. This chain connects TRBV6-5 to TRBJ1-1; 9 nucleotides line up with TRBD1. Per the germline V gene, CDR1 is MNHEY and CDR2 is SVGAGI. After removal of 6 bases from V and 6 bases from J, the junction contained 8 bases not matched to a gene. The CDR3 runs 14 residues. CDR3 sequence reads: CASRMGQGDAEAFF. The DNA of the CDR3 is TGTGCCAGCAGGATGGGACAGGGTGACGCTGAAGCTTTCTTT.

The DNA of the CDR3 is TGTGCCACCAGACAGGGCATGAACACTGAAGCTTTCTTT. Translating it yields CATRQGMNTEAFF. The chain joins TRBV24-1 to TRBJ1-1; maybe TRBD1 (6 bases). The CDR3 runs to 13 residues. In germline, CDR1 is KGHDR, CDR2 SFDVKD. The ends were cut back, 7 bases at V and 0 bases at J, with 8 bases in the middle.

This clonotype was picked up many times. This sequence joins TRBV5-1 and TRBJ2-2; 9 bases line up with TRBD1. The CDR3 loop spans 15 amino acids. The J segment lost 4 bases and the V segment lost 2 bases, leaving 3 bases of the junction unmatched. CDR1 SGHRS and CDR2 YFSETQ come from the germline V gene. CDR3 loop: CASSLGTGSTGELFF. In DNA, the CDR3 is TGCGCCAGCAGCTTAGGGACAGGGAGCACCGGGGAGCTGTTTTTT. The full variable domain, in which reference TRBV5-1 and TRBJ2-2 provide the parts outside the CDR3, is KAGVTQTPRYLIKTRGQQVTLSCSPISGHRSVSWYQQTPGQGLQFLFEYFSETQRNKGNFPGRFSGRQFSNSRSEMNVSTLELGDSALYLCASSLGTGSTGELFFGEGSRLTVL.

The chain combines TRBV29-1 with TRBJ2-5; D perhaps matches TRBD2 (6 bases). This CDR3 contains 16 residues. Trimming took off 6 bases at V and 3 bases at J, with 23 bases between the two ends. Germline V gene data show CDR1 as SQVTM and CDR2 as ANQGSEA. The CDR3 reads CSVLTGRGSRKETQYF. Here the CDR3 DNA reads TGCAGCGTCCTCACCGGACGGGGGAGCCGAAAAGAGACCCAGTACTTC.

The chain links TRBV7-9 to TRBJ2-7; D may be TRBD1 or TRBD2 (5 bases each). V lost 11 bases, J lost 3 bases, and 17 bases lay in between. The CDR3 sequence is 13 residues long. From germline, CDR1 is SEHNR and CDR2 FQNEAQ (reference sequence). The CDR3 nucleotides are TGTGCCCCTAAAGACTGGGACGTCTACGAGCAGTACTTC. It codes for CAPKDWDVYEQYF. The whole variable domain, remainder taken from reference TRBV7-9 and TRBJ2-7, is DTGVSQNPRHKITKRGQNVTFRCDPISEHNRLYWYRQTLGQGPEFLTYFQNEAQLEKSRLLSDRFSAERPKGSFSTLEIQRTEQGDSAMYLCAPKDWDVYEQYFGPGTRLTVT.

V usage is TRBV7-6 and J usage is TRBJ2-7; D may be TRBD2 (6 bases). This CDR3 is built from 16 residues. Trimming shortened V by 5 bases and J by 5 bases, and 22 bases separated the two germline ends. Per the germline V gene, CDR1 is SGHVS and CDR2 is FNYEAQ. Written as DNA, the CDR3 is TGTGCCAGCAGCCTCGCTAATGGGGACTTTTTGAACGAGCAGTACTTC. It yields the protein CASSLANGDFLNEQYF.

A few counts support this clonotype. The chain is built from TRBV19 and TRBJ1-2; 8 bases map to TRBD1. V lost 4 bases, J lost 4 bases, and 5 bases stayed unmatched. The CDR3 is made up of 14 amino acids. Per the germline V gene, CDR1 is LNHDA and CDR2 is SQIVND (reference sequence). CDR3 region: CASSTRDRSYGYTF. CDR3 in DNA: TGTGCCAGTAGTACCAGGGACAGGAGCTATGGCTACACCTTC.

V is TRBV20-1 and J is TRBJ2-1; 12 nucleotides align to TRBD2. With 6 bases clipped from V and 0 bases from J, the junction kept 12 bases outside the gene matches. The germline gives CDR1 DFQATT, CDR2 SNEGSKA (reference sequence). The CDR3 loop spans 18 amino acids. The CDR3 reads CSATTTSGGPSSYNEQFF. The CDR3 DNA is TGCAGTGCCACCACCACTAGCGGGGGGCCGAGCTCCTACAATGAGCAGTTCTTC.

The chain joins TRBV7-9 to TRBJ1-5; unclear D gene. V lost 1 base and J 8 bases, leaving 6 bases between the germline ends. This CDR3 region has 12 residues. Germline V CDR1 and CDR2: SEHNR, FQNEAQ (reference sequence). The CDR3 region is CASSLVGKPQHF. CDR3 in DNA: TGTGCCAGCAGCTTAGTTGGAAAGCCCCAGCATTTT.

Concerning this clonotype: Since a much larger clone is just one base distant, this may be a read error. The CDR3 nucleotides read TGTGCCAGCAACCCGGTACAGGCCTATGGCTACACCTTC. Protein: CASNPVQAYGYTF. The V call is TRBV6-2 or TRBV6-3, the J call TRBJ1-2; tentative D call: TRBD1 (5 bases). V lost 7 bases to trimming and J lost 4 bases, with 13 bases between them. The germline CDR1 and CDR2 sequences are MNHEY and SVGEGT. This CDR3 comprises 13 residues.

The rearrangement joins TRBV11-2 to TRBJ2-3; D is perhaps TRBD2 (5 bases). Trimming removed 2 bases at V and 0 bases at J, with 9 bases between. The CDR3 sequence is 15 residues long. The germline gives CDR1 SGHAT, CDR2 FQNNGV. Here the CDR3 DNA reads TGTGCCAGCAGCTTACGCGGGCTTAGCACAGATACGCAGTATTTT. It codes for CASSLRGLSTDTQYF.

V and J are TRBV19 and TRBJ1-2; D unresolved. Trimming took off 1 base at V and 4 bases at J, with 10 bases between the two ends. CDR1 and CDR2 from the germline V gene are LNHDA and SQIVND (reference sequence). This CDR3 has 14 residues. The DNA for the CDR3 is TGTGCCAGTAGTATAGGTCGAAGTGCCTATGGCTACACCTTC. It is translated as CASSIGRSAYGYTF.

This clonotype was seen more than once but under ten times. CDR3 in DNA: TGTGCCAGCAGTGGGACTATTAACACCGGGGAGCTGTTTTTT. As protein: CASSGTINTGELFF. This chain joins TRBV2 and TRBJ2-2; D is possibly TRBD2 (6 bases). V was cut by 4 bases and J by 2 bases, with 8 bases left in between. The CDR3 contains 14 residues. The germline V gene encodes CDR1 SNHLY and CDR2 FYNNEI.

The V call is TRBV5-1, the J call TRBJ2-1; no definite D call. This CDR3 spans 15 amino acids. With 4 bases removed from V and 2 bases from J, the gap between germline ends came to 13 bases. Germline CDR1 reads SGHRS; CDR2 reads YFSETQ. CDR3 loop: CASSPDSATYNEQFF. The CDR3 nucleotides are TGCGCCAGCAGCCCTGACTCTGCGACCTACAATGAGCAGTTCTTC.

This clonotype has a handful of counts. J is TRBJ2-2 and V is TRBV9; possible D gene TRBD2, 6 bases. Germline V gene data show CDR1 as SGDLS and CDR2 as YYNGEE. The V and J ends lost 2 bases and 5 bases respectively, with 16 bases between them. The CDR3 is 16 residues long. The CDR3 protein is CASSVGIAALTGELFF. Here the CDR3 DNA reads TGTGCCAGCAGCGTCGGAATAGCGGCGTTAACCGGGGAGCTGTTTTTT.

The rearrangement links TRBV7-2 to TRBJ2-1, with TRBD1 matching 7 bases. The CDR3 covers 15 residues. CDR1 and CDR2 (germline): SGHTA, FQGNSA. V lost 5 bases, J lost 5 bases, and 9 bases stayed unmatched. The CDR3 sequence: CASSHFDRVDNEQFF. Written as DNA, the CDR3 is TGTGCCAGCAGCCATTTCGACAGGGTAGACAATGAGCAGTTCTTC.

In this sample, this clonotype turned up a few times. The chain recombines TRBV3-1 with TRBJ1-5, with D maybe TRBD1 (5 bases). Germline assignment: CDR1 LGHDT and CDR2 YNNKEL (reference sequence). V lost 2 bases and J 2 bases, leaving 10 bases between the germline ends. The CDR3 sequence is 15 residues long. The CDR3 loop reads CASSQSVQGNQPQHF. The DNA for the CDR3 is TGTGCCAGCAGCCAATCAGTACAGGGCAATCAGCCCCAGCATTTT. Based on the CDR3 plus reference TRBV3-1 and TRBJ1-5, the full variable domain is DTAVSQTPKYLVTQMGNDKSIKCEQNLGHDTMYWYKQDSKKFLKIMFSYNNKELIINETVPNRFSPKSPDKAHLNLHINSLELGDSAVYFCASSQSVQGNQPQHFGDGTRLSIL.

This clonotype was recorded a few times. One end of the junction does not line up with germline, which may come from a read error. This chain connects TRBV19 to TRBJ1-1; tentatively, D is TRBD1 (5 bases). Germline V gene data show CDR1 as LNHDA and CDR2 as SQIVND (reference sequence). This CDR3 has 11 amino acids. The CDR3 DNA sequence: TGTGCCAGTAGTACACCGGGACGGATGAACTTT. As protein: CASSTPGRMNF.

The V gene is TRBV7-2, the J gene TRBJ2-7; 8 nucleotides match TRBD1. The junction had 7 bases not matched to a gene; V was cut back by 5 bases and J by 4 bases. Germline CDR1 is SGHTA and CDR2 is FQGNSA. The CDR3 is 14 amino acids. This CDR3 reads CASSQRQGWYEQYF. In nucleotides, the CDR3 is TGTGCCAGCAGCCAGAGACAGGGGTGGTACGAGCAGTACTTC.

The chain employs TRBV20-1 and TRBJ2-5; 14 bases are a match to TRBD2. Trimming at V came to 6 bases and at J to 4 bases, leaving 10 bases not matched to a gene. The CDR3 contains 16 residues. Germline CDR1 and CDR2: DFQATT and SNEGSKA (reference sequence). In DNA form, the CDR3 reads TGCAGTGCGAGACCGGGACTAGCGGGAGTTCGAGAGACCCAGTACTTC. Its translation is CSARPGLAGVRETQYF.

The chain links TRBV5-5 to TRBJ2-1, with 11 bases matching TRBD2. In germline, CDR1 is SGHKS, CDR2 YYEKEE (reference sequence). CDR3 length equals 15 residues. V lost 5 bases to trimming and J lost 4 bases; unmatched junction nucleotides: 5. CDR3 sequence reads: CASRITSGSYNEQFF. The CDR3 nucleotides read TGTGCCAGCAGAATTACTAGCGGGAGTTACAATGAGCAGTTCTTC. Full variable domain (rest looked up from reference TRBV5-5 and TRBJ2-1): DAGVTQSPTHLIKTRGQQVTLRCSPISGHKSVSWYQQVLGQGPQFIFQYYEKEERGRGNFPDRFSARQFPNYSSELNVNALLLGDSALYLCASRITSGSYNEQFFGPGTRLTVL.

This clonotype was observed many times. The chain uses TRBV7-8 and TRBJ1-1, with D unresolved. The CDR3 spans 14 residues. V was pared by 5 bases and J by 9 bases, with 19 bases between. The germline CDR1 and CDR2 sequences are SGHVS and FQNEAQ. Here the CDR3 DNA reads TGTGCCAGCAGCCCGGTTTATCCGGAGATTCAAGCTTTCTTT. Its translation: CASSPVYPEIQAFF.